These 27 T cell receptor beta chains originate from one sample sequenced in a study of cytomegalovirus exposure and HLA in healthy donors. Method: immunoSEQ multiplex PCR; TCRdb's copy keeps in-frame clones and lacks some. Seen here are 150,000 to 250,000 clones, 80% to 90% observed once, and the top ten hold roughly 12%. Material: PBMCs. These receptors originate from a woman aged 25 to 39 in good health and CMV-seropositive.

The chain couples TRBV7-8 to TRBJ1-5; 8 bases map to TRBD1. CDR1 and CDR2 from the germline V gene are SGHVS and FQNEAQ. The CDR3 covers 19 residues. Losses at the gene ends were 5 bases for V and 6 bases for J; bases not matched to a gene: 21. In nucleotides, the CDR3 is TGTGCCAGCAGCCCCACCTTGACAGGGGTAAGGCTCCGGGCTCAGCCCCAGCATTTT. It codes for CASSPTLTGVRLRAQPQHF.

This chain links TRBV5-6 with TRBJ2-6; D is ambiguous. Germline V gene lookup returns CDR1 SGHDT and CDR2 YYEEEE. Trimming took off 4 bases at V and 2 bases at J, with 7 bases between the two ends. The CDR3 has 14 residues. CDR3 amino acids: CASSPRAGANVLTF. The CDR3 DNA reads TGTGCCAGCAGCCCCCGGGCTGGGGCCAACGTCCTGACTTTC.

V usage is TRBV30 and J usage is TRBJ1-4; TRBD1 might be the D (5 bases). Germline V gives CDR1 GTSNPN, CDR2 SVGIG (reference sequence). This CDR3 has 13 amino acids. Trimming removed 5 bases at V and 4 bases at J, with 11 bases between. The CDR3 DNA reads TGTGCCTGGTCTCGGGGGAATAATGAAAAACTGTTTTTT. The encoded protein is CAWSRGNNEKLFF.

This sequence joins TRBV4-1 and TRBJ2-3; D gene uncertain. V was shortened by 1 base and J by 4 bases, with 6 bases between the two germline ends. CDR1 and CDR2 from the germline V gene are MGHRA and YSYEKL. The CDR3 sequence is 13 residues long. CDR3 nucleotide sequence: TGCGCCAGCAGCCAAGCCCCGGCAGATACGCAGTATTTT. This translates into CASSQAPADTQYF.

The genes are TRBV6-5 and TRBJ2-7; perhaps TRBD2 as D (5 bases). The V gene lost 0 bases and the J gene lost 7 bases, with 10 bases spanning the gap. Germline lookup yields CDR1 MNHEY and CDR2 SVGAGI. The CDR3 totals 13 residues. The CDR3 spells CASSYSLAGEQYF. The CDR3 bases are TGTGCCAGCAGTTACTCGCTAGCCGGGGAGCAGTACTTC.

The V and J genes are TRBV7-9 and TRBJ1-2; the match to TRBD1 covers 7 bases. CDR1 is SEHNR, CDR2 FQNEAQ, per germline (reference sequence). V was clipped by 4 bases and J by 4 bases; unmatched bases: 6. The CDR3 extends over 14 amino acids. CDR3 loop: CASSSTGTSYGYTF. In nucleotides, the CDR3 is TGTGCCAGCAGCTCGACAGGGACCTCCTATGGCTACACCTTC.

The rearrangement joins TRBV2 to TRBJ2-3, with 11 positions matching TRBD2. V lost 5 bases and J lost 6; bases outside the gene matches: 7. The CDR3 contains 15 residues. Per germline, CDR1 SNHLY and CDR2 FYNNEI. CDR3 coding DNA: TGTGCCAGCAGTCTCCTAGCGGGAGGTACGGATACGCAGTATTTT. Translated: CASSLLAGGTDTQYF.

The rearrangement links TRBV6-5 to TRBJ1-4, with D hard to call. From germline, CDR1 is MNHEY and CDR2 SVGAGI. The CDR3 contains 14 residues. Trimming shortened V by 4 bases and J by 3 bases, and 9 bases separated the two germline ends. The DNA of the CDR3 is TGTGCCAGCAGTTTCCAACTACCTAATGAAAAACTGTTTTTT. It encodes CASSFQLPNEKLFF.

V and J are TRBV5-4 and TRBJ2-5, with 8 bases that match TRBD2. V trimming: 4 bases; J trimming: 4 bases; junction bases outside the gene matches: 12. The CDR3 has 16 amino acids. Germline assignment: CDR1 SGHNT and CDR2 YYREEE (reference sequence). CDR3 sequence (DNA): TGTGCCAGCAGCCCATCCCGAGCGGGAGCGGGAGAGACCCAGTACTTC. Protein product: CASSPSRAGAGETQYF.

The chain couples TRBV5-4 to TRBJ2-7, with D tentatively TRBD1 (5 bases). CDR1 and CDR2 (germline): SGHNT, YYREEE (reference sequence). V was trimmed by 1 base and J by 7 bases, leaving 18 bases between them. This CDR3 is built from 15 residues. The DNA for the CDR3 is TGTGCCAGCAGCTTGTCGGCAGGGAACCTACGGGAGCAGTACTTC. Translated: CASSLSAGNLREQYF.

This clone was detected once. The J gene is TRBJ1-4, the V gene TRBV27; 10 nucleotides align to TRBD1. V gave up 4 bases and J gave up 8 bases; unmatched junction bases: 7. Germline V gives CDR1 MNHEY, CDR2 SMNVEV (reference sequence). The CDR3 consists of 15 residues. The CDR3 here is CASSSTDRGREKLFF. The CDR3 nucleotides are TGTGCCAGCAGTTCCACGGACAGGGGGAGGGAAAAACTGTTTTTT.

CDR3 sequence (DNA): TGTGCCTGGAGTGCTGGGGGCACGGGAAACACCATATATTTT. Translated, it gives CAWSAGGTGNTIYF. V and J are TRBV30 and TRBJ1-3; the D gene is possibly TRBD1 (6 bases). CDR3 length: 14 residues. Germline V gene lookup returns CDR1 GTSNPN and CDR2 SVGIG (reference sequence). Trimming removed 1 base from V and 4 bases from J, with 11 bases in between. Supplemented by reference TRBV30 and TRBJ1-3, the full variable domain reads SQTIHQWPATLVQPVGSPLSLECTVEGTSNPNLYWYRQAAGRGLQLLFYSVGIGQISSEVPQNLSASRPQDRQFILSSKKLLLSDSGFYLCAWSAGGTGNTIYFGEGSWLTVV.

The chain uses TRBV28 and TRBJ2-1; 9 nucleotides agree with TRBD1. This CDR3 is 14 amino acids long. Germline V gene sequence: CDR1 MDHEN, CDR2 SYDVKM. The V segment lost 6 bases and the J segment 10 bases; nucleotides outside the gene matches: 10. The DNA of the CDR3 is TGTGCCAGCAGCTGGGGGGACAGGGAAGGCGAGCAGTTCTTC. Its translation: CASSWGDREGEQFF. Based on the CDR3 plus reference TRBV28 and TRBJ2-1, the full variable domain is DVKVTQSSRYLVKRTGEKVFLECVQDMDHENMFWYRQDPGLGLRLIYFSYDVKMKEKGDIPEGYSVSREKKERFSLILESASTNQTSMYLCASSWGDREGEQFFGPGTRLTVL.

This chain links TRBV10-3 with TRBJ1-1; 7 nucleotides agree with TRBD1. CDR3 length: 15 amino acids. V was pared by 5 bases and J by 1 base, with 7 bases of the junction left unmatched. CDR1 is ENHRY, CDR2 SYGVKD, per germline. CDR3 amino acids: CAISLTGSGNTEAFF. The CDR3 DNA reads TGTGCCATCAGTTTGACAGGGTCCGGGAACACTGAAGCTTTCTTT.

The chain uses TRBV5-4 and TRBJ2-1, with a possible D match to TRBD2 (6 bases). CDR3 length: 13 amino acids. Germline lookup yields CDR1 SGHNT and CDR2 YYREEE (reference sequence). Trimming removed 0 bases at V and 10 bases at J, with 11 bases between. CDR3: CASSLGQAGEQFF. CDR3 in DNA: TGTGCCAGCAGCTTGGGCCAGGCGGGGGAGCAGTTCTTC.

The chain links TRBV7-2 to TRBJ2-5; D may be TRBD1 (6 bases). V dropped 3 bases and J dropped 2 bases, with 7 bases sitting between them. CDR1 and CDR2 (germline): SGHTA, FQGNSA. The CDR3 length is 13 residues. CDR3 nucleotide sequence: TGTGCCAGCAGCTTCGGACAGCAAGAGACCCAGTACTTC. Residues: CASSFGQQETQYF.

The chain carries TRBV6-6 and TRBJ2-7, with 13 bases aligning to TRBD2. CDR3 length equals 14 residues. V lost 4 bases and J lost 6; bases outside the gene matches: 3. Germline V CDR1 and CDR2: MNHNY, SVGAGI (reference sequence). CDR3 loop: CASSSGLAGPEQYF. In DNA, the CDR3 is TGTGCCAGCAGTTCGGGACTAGCGGGACCCGAGCAGTACTTC.

This sequence joins TRBV5-4 and TRBJ2-3, with 7 bases that match TRBD2. This CDR3 region has 16 residues. Germline values: CDR1 SGHNT, CDR2 YYREEE (reference sequence). V was clipped by 0 bases and J by 4 bases; unmatched bases: 8. The DNA for the CDR3 is TGTGCCAGCAGCTTGGTTTCGGGAGGACTCGCAGATACGCAGTATTTT. It is translated as CASSLVSGGLADTQYF.

The chain combines TRBV2 with TRBJ1-5; possible D gene TRBD1, 5 bases. CDR1 is SNHLY and CDR2 is FYNNEI in the germline V gene. Trimming shortened V by 1 base and J by 1 base, and 11 bases separated the two germline ends. The CDR3 is 16 amino acids. The CDR3 region is CASSEGGSQSNQPQHF. For the CDR3, the DNA is TGTGCCAGCAGTGAAGGGGGCAGTCAGAGCAATCAGCCCCAGCATTTT. The full variable domain, its missing parts supplied by reference TRBV2 and TRBJ1-5, is EPEVTQTPSHQVTQMGQEVILRCVPISNHLYFYWYRQILGQKVEFLVSFYNNEISEKSEIFDDQFSVERPDGSNFTLKIRSTKLEDSAMYFCASSEGGSQSNQPQHFGDGTRLSIL.

The chain has TRBV6-6 and TRBJ2-3; unclear D gene. The CDR3 has 15 amino acids. CDR1 and CDR2 from the germline V gene are MNHNY and SVGAGI (reference sequence). Trimming removed 4 bases at V and 3 bases at J, with 14 bases between. The CDR3 nucleotides read TGTGCCAGCAGTTCCCCCCAGGCTGAAACAGATACGCAGTATTTT. Residues: CASSSPQAETDTQYF.

The rearrangement joins TRBV5-1 to TRBJ1-2; 9 positions match TRBD1. The CDR3 spans 15 residues. Losses at the gene ends were 2 bases for V and 6 bases for J; bases not matched to a gene: 8. Per germline, CDR1 SGHRS and CDR2 YFSETQ. The CDR3 loop reads CASSLGDRVRDGYTF. In DNA, the CDR3 is TGCGCCAGCAGCTTAGGGGACAGGGTAAGGGATGGCTACACCTTC.

The V and J genes are TRBV15 and TRBJ2-1, with D unresolved. The CDR3 length is 12 residues. Trimming pared 4 bases from V and 6 bases from J, leaving 7 bases between. The germline V gene encodes CDR1 LNHNV and CDR2 YYDKDF (reference sequence). The CDR3, as DNA: TGTGCCACCAGCACCAGTGGCAATGAGCAGTTCTTC. It specifies CATSTSGNEQFF.

V gene TRBV6-6 combines with J gene TRBJ1-3, with D possibly matching TRBD1 (6 bases). V dropped 2 bases and J dropped 0 bases, with 11 bases sitting between them. The CDR3 extends over 16 amino acids. CDR1 and CDR2 (germline): MNHNY, SVGAGI (reference sequence). CDR3 DNA sequence: TGTGCCAGCAGTTACGGACAGTTGCACTCTGGAAACACCATATATTTT. Translating it yields CASSYGQLHSGNTIYF.

The V and J genes are TRBV28 and TRBJ2-1; 12 bases agree with TRBD1. Trimming at V came to 6 bases and at J to 7 bases, leaving 7 bases not matched to a gene. The germline V gene encodes CDR1 MDHEN and CDR2 SYDVKM. CDR3 length: 15 amino acids. The CDR3: CASRLGTGGWNEQFF. The CDR3 DNA follows: TGTGCCAGCAGGCTCGGGACAGGGGGCTGGAATGAGCAGTTCTTC. Full variable domain (rest looked up from reference TRBV28 and TRBJ2-1): DVKVTQSSRYLVKRTGEKVFLECVQDMDHENMFWYRQDPGLGLRLIYFSYDVKMKEKGDIPEGYSVSREKKERFSLILESASTNQTSMYLCASRLGTGGWNEQFFGPGTRLTVL.

This clone was recorded a few times. This chain links TRBV28 with TRBJ1-2; 9 bases align to TRBD1. The CDR3 has 17 residues. J was trimmed by 9 bases and V by 6 bases; bases with no gene match: 20. CDR1 MDHEN and CDR2 SYDVKM come from the germline V gene. The CDR3 spells CASRISQGQGSFSSYTF. The CDR3 DNA follows: TGTGCCAGCAGGATCTCTCAAGGACAGGGGAGTTTCTCGAGCTACACCTTC.

V and J are TRBV7-8 and TRBJ2-1; D may be TRBD2 (6 bases). The germline V gene has CDR1 SGHVS and CDR2 FQNEAQ. V lost 3 bases and J 10 bases, leaving 10 bases between the germline ends. CDR3 length: 12 amino acids. The CDR3 DNA sequence: TGTGCCAGCAGCTTCCTAGCGTTAGAGCAGTTCTTC. Translating it yields CASSFLALEQFF.

The rearrangement links TRBV5-1 to TRBJ1-1, with a tentative D call TRBD1 (6 bases). Germline assignment: CDR1 SGHRS and CDR2 YFSETQ. Trimming pared 7 bases from V and 2 bases from J, leaving 15 bases between. CDR3 length: 14 residues. CDR3 sequence reads: CASALGGANTEAFF. The CDR3, as DNA: TGCGCCAGCGCCCTGGGGGGGGCTAACACTGAAGCTTTCTTT.